This T cell receptor (beta chain) was observed in a study of shared clonotypes between healthy human individuals. The authors loaded 200 ng DNA, about 30,000 T cell genomes, into sorted-subset replicate PCRs. Sequencing used immunoSEQ multiplex PCR; TCRdb keeps in-frame clones, though not all of them. The sample consists of 1.6 million or so clones, approximately 98.5% of them appearing once. CD45RA-negative memory and CD45RA+ naive subsets were split from the CD4+ cells. CDR1 SGHRS and CDR2 YFSETQ come from the germline V gene. The CDR3 totals 14 residues. The V gene lost 3 bases and the J gene lost 2 bases, with 11 bases spanning the gap.

The gene calls are TRBV5-1 and TRBJ2-5; D remains unclear. The sequence was obtained from a man aged 30 to 45 in good health. The sample consisted of naive CD4+ T cells sorted from blood. Subset noted: CD45RA+ positively selected. CDR3 nucleotides: TGCGCCAGCAGCTCGATCCGAGGACAAGAGACCCAGTACTTC. It encodes CASSSIRGQETQYF.